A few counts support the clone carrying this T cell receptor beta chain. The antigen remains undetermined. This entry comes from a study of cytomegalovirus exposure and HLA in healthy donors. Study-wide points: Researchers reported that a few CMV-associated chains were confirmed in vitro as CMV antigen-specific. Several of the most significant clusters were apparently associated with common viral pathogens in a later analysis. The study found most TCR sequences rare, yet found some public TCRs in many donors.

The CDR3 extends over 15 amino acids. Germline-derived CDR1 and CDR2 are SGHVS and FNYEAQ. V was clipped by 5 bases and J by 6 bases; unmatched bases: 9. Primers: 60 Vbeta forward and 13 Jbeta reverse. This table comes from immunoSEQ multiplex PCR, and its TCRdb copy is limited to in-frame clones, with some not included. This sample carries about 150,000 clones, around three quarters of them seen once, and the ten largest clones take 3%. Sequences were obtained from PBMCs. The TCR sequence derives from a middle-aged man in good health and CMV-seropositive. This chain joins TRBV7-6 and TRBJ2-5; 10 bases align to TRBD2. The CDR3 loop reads CASSPPAGGLQTQYF. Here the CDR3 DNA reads TGTGCCAGCAGCCCCCCAGCGGGAGGGTTGCAGACCCAGTACTTC.